Below, 29 T cell receptor beta chains from the same sample are listed, as sequenced in a study of T cells after yellow fever vaccination. TCRdb ran MiXCR on the 5' RACE reads and lists one entry per CDR3 protein. The table shows a few hundred thousand distinct CDR3 sequences, with almost 4% occurring only once. Sequenced material: PBMCs, taken 5 days after the yellow fever booster vaccination. The receptors stem from a man aged 18 to 30 who received the YFV17D yellow fever vaccine.

This clonotype was seen a few times. The V and J genes are TRBV27 and TRBJ2-3; perhaps D is TRBD1 or TRBD2 (6 bases each). The V gene lost 11 bases and the J gene lost 2 bases, with 23 bases spanning the gap. The CDR3 contains 16 residues. Germline CDR1 is MNHEY and CDR2 is SMNVEV (reference sequence). CDR3 DNA: TGTGCCTCCCATCAGGAGGGGGGCACACCCACAGATACGCAGTATTTT. Amino acid sequence: CASHQEGGTPTDTQYF.

The rearrangement uses TRBV6-2 or TRBV6-3 and TRBJ1-5; 9 bases are a match to TRBD1. CDR1 MNHEY and CDR2 SVGEGT come from the germline V gene. The CDR3 sequence is 16 residues long. Trimming removed 5 bases from V and 0 bases from J; junction bases left unmatched: 5. As DNA, the CDR3 is TGTGCCAGCAGTGGACAGGGGATTAATAGCAATCAGCCCCAGCATTTT. It is translated as CASSGQGINSNQPQHF.

This clonotype was seen ten or more times. V gene TRBV20-1 combines with J gene TRBJ1-6; a possible D gene is TRBD1 (5 bases). CDR1 is DFQATT, CDR2 SNEGSKA, per germline (reference sequence). CDR3 size: 15 residues. V lost 2 bases and J 6 bases, leaving 14 bases between the germline ends. CDR3 nucleotides: TGCAGTGCTAGAAGGTTGAACGGGGGTAATTCACCCCTCCACTTT. This encodes CSARRLNGGNSPLHF.

In its sample, this clonotype was seen many times. The chain joins TRBV6-2 or TRBV6-3 to TRBJ2-2, with TRBD1 matching 9 bases. V trimming: 5 bases; J trimming: 8 bases; junction bases outside the gene matches: 12. The germline V gene has CDR1 MNHEY and CDR2 SVGEGT. This CDR3 comprises 16 residues. CDR3 sequence (DNA): TGTGCCAGCAGTACCGGCCGGACAGGGGTTTTGGGGGAGCTGTTTTTT. It translates to CASSTGRTGVLGELFF.

This clonotype occurred many times. The chain employs TRBV20-1 and TRBJ2-3; 10 bases agree with TRBD2. The CDR3 sequence is 14 residues long. From germline, CDR1 is DFQATT and CDR2 SNEGSKA (reference sequence). J was trimmed by 4 bases and V by 1 base; bases with no gene match: 2. CDR3 in amino acids: CSARGSGGSDTQYF. CDR3 nucleotide sequence: TGCAGTGCTAGAGGTAGCGGGGGGTCAGATACGCAGTATTTT.

This clonotype came up many times. The J gene is TRBJ2-7, the V gene TRBV20-1; 8 bases match TRBD1. The CDR3 has 13 amino acids. Unmatched junction bases numbered 3, after V lost 2 bases and J lost 3 bases. The germline V gene encodes CDR1 DFQATT and CDR2 SNEGSKA (reference sequence). Here the CDR3 reads CSARHTGGYEQYF. The CDR3 nucleotides are TGCAGTGCTAGACATACAGGGGGCTACGAGCAGTACTTC.

This clonotype was seen at least ten times. V is TRBV28 and J is TRBJ1-4, with a weak D call TRBD1 (6 bases). The CDR3 loop spans 14 amino acids. With 6 bases removed from V and 5 bases from J, the gap between germline ends came to 13 bases. Germline V gives CDR1 MDHEN, CDR2 SYDVKM. The chain's CDR3 is CASSTGPLNEKLFF. The CDR3 coding sequence is TGTGCCAGCAGCACAGGGCCTCTCAATGAAAAACTGTTTTTT.

This clonotype was recorded many times. This chain links TRBV7-8 with TRBJ2-3; D may be TRBD1 (6 bases). V was trimmed by 7 bases and J by 4 bases, leaving 12 bases between them. From germline, CDR1 is SGHVS and CDR2 FQNEAQ. The CDR3 totals 13 residues. This chain's CDR3 is CASTAGAPDTQYF. The CDR3 coding sequence is TGTGCCAGCACGGCAGGGGCCCCAGATACGCAGTATTTT.

This clonotype occurred many times. This chain links TRBV6-2 or TRBV6-3 with TRBJ2-2, with D tentatively TRBD1 or TRBD2 (5 bases each). The CDR3 extends over 15 amino acids. Per germline, CDR1 MNHEY and CDR2 SVGEGT. Trimming left V 6 bases short and J 0 bases short, with 11 bases between. Written as DNA, the CDR3 is TGTGCCAGCAGCGCCGGGACGGCGAACACCGGGGAGCTGTTTTTT. It encodes CASSAGTANTGELFF.

In the case of this clonotype: It may be a read error: a sequence one base away is much more abundant. The J gene is TRBJ2-3, the V gene TRBV6-6; TRBD2 agrees at 11 bases. Germline CDR1 and CDR2: MNHNY and SVGAGI (reference sequence). The CDR3 is made up of 15 amino acids. The CDR3, as DNA: TGTGCCAGCAGTATTAGCGGGGGGGCCTTAGATACGAAGTATTTT. Translated, it gives CASSISGGALDTKYF.

This clonotype was observed many times. The V gene is TRBV7-9, the J gene TRBJ1-2; no reliable D call. The germline CDR1 and CDR2 sequences are SEHNR and FQNEAQ (reference sequence). Trimming pared 5 bases from V and 6 bases from J, leaving 10 bases between. The CDR3 consists of 12 residues. CDR3 in amino acids: CASSPHGNGYTF. CDR3 sequence (DNA): TGTGCCAGCAGCCCCCACGGGAATGGCTACACCTTC.

The J gene is TRBJ1-1, the V gene TRBV4-1; D is uncertain. The CDR3 contains 12 residues. Germline values: CDR1 MGHRA, CDR2 YSYEKL. V lost 1 base and J lost 9, with 9 bases in between. CDR3 DNA: TGCGCCAGCAGCCAAGGCGCGAACCAAGCTTTCTTT. It yields the protein CASSQGANQAFF.

This clonotype has ten or more counts. The chain couples TRBV10-3 to TRBJ2-3, with 7 bases matching TRBD2. The ends lost 7 bases at V and 0 bases at J; junction bases unmatched: 7. The length of the CDR3 is 15 residues. CDR1 is ENHRY, CDR2 SYGVKD, per germline. CDR3 protein: CAIMSLADSTDTQYF. The CDR3 coding sequence is TGTGCCATCATGTCCCTAGCGGATAGCACAGATACGCAGTATTTT.

V and J are TRBV20-1 and TRBJ2-7, with 11 bases lining up with TRBD1. This CDR3 region has 14 residues. The trim removed 6 bases at V and 2 bases at J, leaving 6 bases unmatched. The germline V gene has CDR1 DFQATT and CDR2 SNEGSKA (reference sequence). CDR3 sequence reads: CSAGGDRGTYEQYF. Written as DNA, the CDR3 is TGCAGTGCGGGCGGGGACAGGGGGACCTACGAGCAGTACTTC.

This clonotype was recorded many times. The CDR3 region has the DNA TGTGCCAGCAGCAGATCAGGGGAAGGTGAAAAACTGTTTTTT. This encodes CASSRSGEGEKLFF. The chain joins TRBV5-5 to TRBJ1-4; a possible D gene is TRBD1 (6 bases). V was shortened by 4 bases and J by 7 bases, with 14 bases between the two germline ends. This CDR3 contains 14 residues. Germline assignment: CDR1 SGHKS and CDR2 YYEKEE (reference sequence).

This clonotype was seen repeatedly, ten times or more. The rearrangement uses TRBV4-2 and TRBJ2-6; D may be TRBD1 or TRBD2 (5 bases each). The CDR3 length is 15 residues. Germline assignment: CDR1 LGHNA and CDR2 YNFKEQ. V lost 1 base to trimming and J lost 2 bases, with 6 bases between them. The CDR3 DNA reads TGTGCCAGCAGCCAAGTGGGGGCTGGGGCCAACGTCCTGACTTTC. Amino acids: CASSQVGAGANVLTF.

In its sample, this clonotype was seen a few times. This chain uses TRBV10-3 with TRBJ1-1, with 7 bases identical to TRBD1. Germline trimming cut 6 bases from V and 3 bases from J; bases unmatched to any gene: 4. Germline V gives CDR1 ENHRY, CDR2 SYGVKD. The CDR3 has 13 amino acids. Here the CDR3 DNA reads TGTGCCATCAGAACAACAGGGGACACTGAAGCTTTCTTT. It is translated as CAIRTTGDTEAFF.

The chain uses TRBV7-2 and TRBJ2-3, with a possible D match to TRBD1 (6 bases). CDR1 is SGHTA, CDR2 FQGNSA, per germline. The CDR3 loop spans 15 amino acids. V lost 1 base, J lost 5 bases, and 13 bases lay in between. CDR3 residues: CASSLVAGALDTQYF. DNA for the CDR3: TGTGCCAGCAGCTTAGTCGCAGGGGCGTTAGATACGCAGTATTTT. Together with reference TRBV7-2 and TRBJ2-3, the CDR3 gives the full variable domain: GAGVSQSPSNKVTEKGKDVELRCDPISGHTALYWYRQSLGQGLEFLIYFQGNSAPDKSGLPSDRFSAERTGGSVSTLTIQRTQQEDSAVYLCASSLVAGALDTQYFGPGTRLTVL.

This sequence joins TRBV14 and TRBJ2-2; D ambiguous. Germline assignment: CDR1 SGHDN and CDR2 FVKESK. Trimming removed 0 bases from V and 5 bases from J, with 4 bases in between. The CDR3 runs 13 residues. The CDR3, as DNA: TGTGCCAGCAGCCAAGAGCGGACCGGGGAGCTGTTTTTT. It yields the protein CASSQERTGELFF.

This clonotype appeared a few times. This chain connects TRBV20-1 to TRBJ2-1; 8 bases align to TRBD2. This CDR3 comprises 15 residues. V gave up 6 bases and J gave up 2 bases; unmatched junction bases: 9. Germline assignment: CDR1 DFQATT and CDR2 SNEGSKA (reference sequence). The CDR3 sequence: CSAEPAGDTYNEQFF. Here the CDR3 DNA reads TGCAGTGCAGAGCCAGCGGGGGATACCTACAATGAGCAGTTCTTC.

This clonotype occurred many times. This chain uses TRBV7-9 with TRBJ2-3; unclear D gene. V lost 2 bases and J lost 3, with 9 bases in between. The CDR3 is 14 residues long. Looked up from germline, CDR1 is SEHNR and CDR2 is FQNEAQ (reference sequence). The CDR3 region is CASSLNQVTDTQYF. DNA for the CDR3: TGTGCCAGCAGCTTAAACCAGGTGACAGATACGCAGTATTTT.

At least ten counts were recorded for this clonotype. The chain carries TRBV7-9 and TRBJ1-1; no clear D gene. The CDR3 is 12 amino acids. V gave up 4 bases and J gave up 6 bases, with 9 bases separating them. CDR1 SEHNR and CDR2 FQNEAQ come from the germline V gene (reference sequence). CDR3 protein: CASSSGVAEAFF. CDR3 DNA: TGTGCCAGCAGCTCAGGTGTAGCTGAAGCTTTCTTT.

This clonotype turned up a few times. V and J are TRBV6-5 and TRBJ1-6, with 7 bases that match TRBD1. The CDR3 runs 16 residues. CDR1 is MNHEY and CDR2 is SVGAGI in the germline V gene. J gave up 9 bases and V 0 bases, and 8 bases lay outside the gene matches. The CDR3: CASSYSKAGGGSPLHF. The CDR3, as DNA: TGTGCCAGCAGTTACTCGAAGGCAGGGGGTGGTTCACCCCTCCACTTT.

This clonotype was seen ten or more times. The chain combines TRBV6-1 with TRBJ1-4, with D tentatively TRBD1 (5 bases). The CDR3 covers 14 residues. V was trimmed by 9 bases and J by 8 bases, leaving 19 bases between them. Germline V gene data show CDR1 as MNHNS and CDR2 as SASEGT. The CDR3 DNA is TGTGCCAGTTGTCGGGGCGGTCTCGAAGAAAAACTGTTTTTT. Its translation is CASCRGGLEEKLFF.

This chain's CDR3 is CASSGTNRQTGELFF. CDR3 sequence (DNA): TGTGCCAGCAGTGGTACAAACAGACAGACCGGGGAGCTGTTTTTT. This sequence joins TRBV12-3 or TRBV12-4 and TRBJ2-2; TRBD1 is a possible D gene (5 bases). V shed 5 bases and J shed 5 bases, with 15 bases lying between them. The CDR3 loop spans 15 amino acids.

The chain carries TRBV6-6 and TRBJ1-5; TRBD1 might be the D (6 bases). The V end was cut by 5 bases, the J end by 6 bases, with 11 bases between. This CDR3 has 13 amino acids. Germline-derived CDR1 and CDR2 are MNHNY and SVGAGI (reference sequence). CDR3 nucleotides: TGTGCCAGCAGTACAGGGTCGGTTCAGCCCCAGCATTTT. Protein: CASSTGSVQPQHF.

This rearrangement joins TRBV3-1 to TRBJ2-7, with D uncertain. The CDR3 covers 12 residues. V lost 3 bases, J lost 6 bases, and 9 bases lay in between. CDR1 is LGHDT, CDR2 YNNKEL, per germline (reference sequence). CDR3 bases: TGTGCCAGCAGCCAGGCTTGGGGCGAGCAGTACTTC. It codes for CASSQAWGEQYF.

This clonotype was recorded many times. The V gene is TRBV7-2, the J gene TRBJ1-2; maybe TRBD1 (6 bases). The CDR3 contains 13 residues. The V gene lost 5 bases and the J gene lost 7 bases, with 14 bases spanning the gap. Germline V gene sequence: CDR1 SGHTA, CDR2 FQGNSA. CDR3 nucleotide sequence: TGTGCCAGCAGCCCTCGGGGGCGACGTGGCTACACCTTC. Translation gives CASSPRGRRGYTF.

This clonotype was seen a few times. The gene calls are TRBV2 and TRBJ2-7; 10 positions match TRBD1. CDR1 SNHLY and CDR2 FYNNEI come from the germline V gene. The CDR3 totals 15 residues. J lost 5 bases, V lost 5 bases, and 9 bases had no gene match. CDR3 nucleotide sequence: TGTGCCAGCAGTCCAGACAGGGGGCCTGTGGACGAGCAGTACTTC. It translates to CASSPDRGPVDEQYF.